The following is a TCR beta chain sequence with its context. Its specificity is not known. The record originates from a study of T cell repertoires in cytomegalovirus infection. Study-level information: Through public TCR beta signatures, both CMV infection and matching HLA type were indicated.

The length of the CDR3 is 12 residues. CDR1 is SGHAT, CDR2 FQNNGV, per germline. Trimming stripped 1 base from V and 8 bases from J, with 8 bases between. One entry per CDR3 protein results from TCRdb running MiXCR on the reads. The sample yields around 900,000 distinct CDR3 sequences, approximately 31% seen once. This material consisted of cultured CD8+ T cells from PBMCs, taken from culture after CMV antigen stimulation. The chain is built from TRBV11-2 and TRBJ1-1; D is unclear. The sequence was obtained from a human donor in good health (CMV status not recorded). Some clones in this sample may be carry-over from other donors' samples. CDR3 protein: CASSLGIREAFF. In DNA, the CDR3 is TGTGCCAGCAGCTTAGGAATCCGGGAAGCTTTCTTT.